The clone carrying this TCR beta chain showed up many times. Its cognate antigen is unknown. Template switching by 5'RACE produced TCR cDNA, adding a universal primer site and UMIs. TCRdb re-called the 5' RACE reads through MiXCR, storing one row per CDR3 protein. There are approximately 610,000 distinct CDR3 sequences in the sample; less than 20% occur only once, and about 18% lies in the top ten. The data are from a study of T cells after yellow fever vaccination. Study results and caveats: Post-booster reappearance was seen for most primary-vaccination clones (96% CD4, around 90% CD8).

CDR3 length: 15 residues. Unmatched junction bases numbered 7, after V lost 6 bases and J lost 0 bases. The sequence was collected from a man aged 18 to 29 who received the YFV17D yellow fever vaccine. V and J are TRBV12-3 or TRBV12-4 and TRBJ1-1; 7 nucleotides line up with TRBD1. The sequencing here drew on PBMCs, taken 5 to 6 days after the first yellow fever vaccination. The CDR3 is CASRLSGGMNTEAFF. CDR3 DNA: TGTGCCAGCAGGCTCTCAGGGGGGATGAACACTGAAGCTTTCTTT.